This T cell receptor (beta chain) was sequenced in a study of blood T cell repertoires in COVID-19. The CDR3 loop spans 15 amino acids. Germline assignment: CDR1 SGHRS and CDR2 YFSETQ. V lost 4 bases to trimming and J lost 6 bases, with 20 bases between them. Participants were aged roughly 18 to 100 years from 20 to 30 US areas. Method: immunoSEQ multiplex PCR; TCRdb's copy keeps in-frame clones and lacks some. The data hold more than 400,000 clones, with 90% observed a single time. The receptor was isolated from a man in his late teens or twenties who had recovered from COVID-19. The V and J genes are TRBV5-1 and TRBJ2-7; D possibly corresponds to TRBD1 (5 bases). Sequencing input: PBMCs or T cells enriched from blood (not recorded which). CDR3 bases: TGCGCCAGCAGCAGCCAGGGTACTCAGGCGGTCGAGCAGTACTTC. Amino acids: CASSSQGTQAVEQYF.